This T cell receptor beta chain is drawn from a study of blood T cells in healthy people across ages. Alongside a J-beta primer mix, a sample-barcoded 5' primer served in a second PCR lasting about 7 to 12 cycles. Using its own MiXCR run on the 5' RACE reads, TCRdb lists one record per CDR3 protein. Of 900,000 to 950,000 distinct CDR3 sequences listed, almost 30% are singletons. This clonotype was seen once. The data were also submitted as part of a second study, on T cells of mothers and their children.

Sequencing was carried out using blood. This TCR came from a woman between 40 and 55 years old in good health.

Here the CDR3 DNA reads TGCAGTGCTAGTAAGGGACGTATAGCCAAAAACATTCAGTACTTC. This gives the protein CSASKGRIAKNIQYF. V and J are TRBV20-1 and TRBJ2-4; D may be TRBD1 or TRBD2 (5 bases each). CDR3 length: 15 amino acids. Germline-derived CDR1 and CDR2 are DFQATT and SNEGSKA (reference sequence). V lost 3 bases and J lost 0, with 12 bases in between.